Presented here are 9 T cell receptor beta chains from one specimen sequenced in a study of memory CD4+ T cells and cytomegalovirus serostatus. Single viable CD3+CD4+CD8-CD45RO+ cells were sorted as the memory CD4+ T cells. Here immunoSEQ multiplex PCR was the method, and the copy in TCRdb shows in-frame clones only, minus some. The data show tens of thousands of clones, with around 77% seen just once and about 0.9% held by the top ten. The sequenced material came from memory CD4+ T cells from blood. The receptors come from an adult in good health and CMV-seronegative.

V usage is TRBV28 and J usage is TRBJ1-4; possibly TRBD1 for D (5 bases). V dropped 2 bases and J dropped 0 bases, with 22 bases sitting between them. This CDR3 region has 20 residues. CDR1 MDHEN and CDR2 SYDVKM come from the germline V gene. CDR3 region: CASSLPRGGDSLATNEKLFF. CDR3 bases: TGTGCCAGCAGTTTACCCCGTGGGGGGGATAGCCTTGCAACTAATGAAAAACTGTTTTTT.

The rearrangement uses TRBV9 and TRBJ2-2; 9 bases line up with TRBD1. Per germline, CDR1 SGDLS and CDR2 YYNGEE. V lost 0 bases and J lost 5; bases outside the gene matches: 11. CDR3 length: 18 amino acids. CDR3 sequence (DNA): TGTGCCAGCAGCGTAGCCGTCTCAGGGACAGGGCGGACCGGGGAGCTGTTTTTT. Translated: CASSVAVSGTGRTGELFF.

This clone showed up just a few times. CDR3 coding DNA: TGTGCCAGCTCACCACCGGGACAGGGGGCACGACAGCCCCAGCATTTT. Amino acid sequence: CASSPPGQGARQPQHF. The chain carries TRBV18 and TRBJ1-5; 12 nucleotides line up with TRBD1. J was trimmed by 7 bases and V by 0 bases; bases with no gene match: 4. This CDR3 region has 16 residues. The germline gives CDR1 KGHSH, CDR2 LQKENI.

This chain connects TRBV25-1 to TRBJ1-5; 9 positions match TRBD1. The germline CDR1 and CDR2 sequences are MGHDK and SYGVNS. This CDR3 contains 15 residues. With 3 bases clipped from V and 4 bases from J, the junction kept 4 bases outside the gene matches. The CDR3 DNA sequence: TGTGCCAGCAGTGATGGACAGGGGAATAATCAGCCCCAGCATTTT. Protein product: CASSDGQGNNQPQHF.

The rearrangement uses TRBV14 and TRBJ1-1; the match to TRBD1 covers 7 bases. V dropped 4 bases and J dropped 7; count of bases not matched to a gene: 9. The CDR3 spans 14 residues. Germline V lookup: CDR1 SGHDN, CDR2 FVKESK. In DNA, the CDR3 is TGTGCCAGCAGCCCGATCGAGGGACAGATTGAAGCTTTCTTT. This gives the protein CASSPIEGQIEAFF.

J is TRBJ2-4 and V is TRBV28; TRBD2 might be the D (6 bases). The germline V and J ends were trimmed by 1 base and 0 bases, with 16 bases remaining between them. Germline assignment: CDR1 MDHEN and CDR2 SYDVKM. The CDR3 runs 18 residues. CDR3 loop: CASSLFTRDPLAKNIQYF. The CDR3 nucleotides read TGTGCCAGCAGTTTATTCACGCGGGATCCCCTAGCCAAAAACATTCAGTACTTC.

Only a few counts were recorded for this clone. J is TRBJ1-4 and V is TRBV30, with a tentative D call TRBD1 (6 bases). CDR3 length: 16 residues. Trimming left V 3 bases short and J 2 bases short, with 16 bases between. Germline V gene lookup returns CDR1 GTSNPN and CDR2 SVGIG (reference sequence). The CDR3 nucleotides are TGTGCCTGGAGCCGTATCAGGACAGCCACTAATGAAAAACTGTTTTTT. Amino acid sequence: CAWSRIRTATNEKLFF.

This chain links TRBV14 with TRBJ2-7, with D tentatively TRBD2 (6 bases). Germline values: CDR1 SGHDN, CDR2 FVKESK. V was pared by 4 bases and J by 3 bases, with 10 bases between. The CDR3 extends over 13 amino acids. The chain's CDR3 is CASSRLDRYEQYF. CDR3 sequence (DNA): TGTGCCAGCAGCCGACTAGATCGCTACGAGCAGTACTTC.

CDR3 region: CASSLGSYEQYF. CDR3 nucleotide sequence: TGTGCCAGCAGCTTAGGGTCCTACGAGCAGTACTTC. The chain recombines TRBV11-2 with TRBJ2-7; D is ambiguous. The CDR3 is made up of 12 amino acids. V shed 1 base and J shed 1 base, with 2 bases lying between them. Germline loops: CDR1 SGHAT, CDR2 FQNNGV.